These T cell receptor beta chains were read from a single sample in a study of blood T cell repertoires in COVID-19. Using immunoSEQ multiplex PCR, the repertoire was profiled, and TCRdb retains in-frame clones only, with some absent. Among around 250,000 clones listed, more than 85% were seen once. The sample comprised PBMCs or T cells enriched from blood (not recorded which). These receptors were collected from a woman aged 45 to 65 who had recovered from COVID-19. Both conserved end residues are part of each CDR3. The order of the fields is clone size, J gene, CDR3 length, V gene, D gene, CDR3 DNA, CDR3 protein. The D gene is left open where the match is weak. Size tells how often a clone was seen (once, few, many) or the class of an expanded clone, and some rows leave it out.

>-|TRBJ1-1|15|TRBV7-6|TRBD1
TGTGCCAGCAGCTTAGTCGACAGGGATAACACTGAAGCTTTCTTT
CASSLVDRDNTEAFF
>-|TRBJ2-7|13|TRBV27|TRBD2
TGTGCCAGCGGAAGCGGGAGCCCCTACGAGCAGTACTTC
CASGSGSPYEQYF
>-|TRBJ2-7|12|TRBV5-4|-
TGTGCCAGCAGCTTGGCATCCTACGAGCAGTACTTC
CASSLASYEQYF
>-|TRBJ1-5|13|TRBV12-3/TRBV12-4|-
TGTGCCAGCAGCACGACATCCAATCAGCCCCAGCATTTT
CASSTTSNQPQHF
>-|TRBJ2-1|17|TRBV6-6|TRBD2
TGTGCCAGCAGTCCTGACTGGACTAGCGGCTCCTACAATGAGCAGTTCTTC
CASSPDWTSGSYNEQFF
>-|TRBJ2-2|13|TRBV6-6|-
TGTGCCAGCTTTGAGACAAACACCGGGGAGCTGTTTTTT
CASFETNTGELFF
>-|TRBJ1-6|13|TRBV30|-
TGTGCCTGGGGAAACAGTTTTGGTTCACCCCTCCACTTT
CAWGNSFGSPLHF
>-|TRBJ1-2|14|TRBV5-1|-
TGCGCCAGCAGCCATGGACAGCGAGGCCATGGCTACACCTTC
CASSHGQRGHGYTF
>once|TRBJ2-7|15|TRBV27|TRBD2
TGTGCCAGCAGTCTGGGACTAGCGACAACCTACGAGCAGTACTTC
CASSLGLATTYEQYF
>-|TRBJ2-7|12|TRBV28|-
TGTGCCTCTCAGGCAGGGACCTACGAGCAGTACTTC
CASQAGTYEQYF
>-|TRBJ2-1|12|TRBV6-2/TRBV6-3|-
TGTGCCAGCAGTTACTCGATTCTAGAGCAGTTCTTC
CASSYSILEQFF